This record concerns one T cell receptor (beta chain) sequence. This sample was included in a study of T cells in Graves' hyperthyroidism and ophthalmopathy. RNA transcripts served as the template for amplifying TCR beta CDR3 regions. The primer set for the first-round RT-PCR of the TCR CDR3 was HTBI. From the multiplex PCR reads, TCRdb called clonotypes with MiXCR, one entry per CDR3 protein. The sample lists about 600,000 distinct CDR3 sequences; more than 15% were seen once. This CDR3 spans 11 amino acids. Germline CDR1 MNHEY, CDR2 SMNVEV (reference sequence). Input material: blood. The source of this sequence is a woman between 40 and 55 years old with Graves' ophthalmopathy. The rearrangement joins TRBV27 to TRBJ2-2; no reliable D call. This CDR3 reads CGRTNTGELFF. The CDR3 nucleotides are TGTGGAAGGACGAACACCGGGGAGCTGTTTTTT.